The 22 T cell receptor beta chains given below trace back to one sample, sequenced in a study of PD-1 blockade in classical Hodgkin lymphoma. This table comes from immunoSEQ multiplex PCR, and its TCRdb copy is limited to in-frame clones, with some not included. The sample includes 6,000 to 7,000 clones, roughly 79% of them seen just once. Each patient relapsed following autologous stem cell transplantation, and prior brentuximab vedotin exposure differed. Researchers report purifying CD4+ T cells from thawed PBMCs by magnetic negative selection. The source was CD4+ T cells from blood, collected at baseline. These TCRs come from a human donor with classical Hodgkin lymphoma.

V gene TRBV4-1 combines with J gene TRBJ1-4; perhaps TRBD1 as D (5 bases). The length of the CDR3 is 17 residues. The germline V and J ends were trimmed by 0 bases and 5 bases, with 16 bases remaining between them. Per germline, CDR1 MGHRA and CDR2 YSYEKL. This CDR3 reads CASSQDGSGARNEKLFF. CDR3 sequence (DNA): TGCGCCAGCAGCCAAGACGGCTCCGGGGCAAGGAATGAAAAACTGTTTTTT.

This clone appeared a single time. The rearrangement links TRBV11-2 to TRBJ1-2, with 9 nucleotides matching TRBD1. The CDR3 loop spans 17 amino acids. Germline values: CDR1 SGHAT, CDR2 FQNNGV. The ends lost 4 bases at V and 1 base at J; junction bases unmatched: 10. The DNA of the CDR3 is TGTGCCAGCAGCTCTTGGACCCGGGACAGGGTTAACTATGGCTACACCTTC. Amino acid sequence: CASSSWTRDRVNYGYTF.

The gene calls are TRBV7-9 and TRBJ1-1; D is perhaps TRBD1 (6 bases). The CDR3 extends over 15 amino acids. Trimming pared 1 base from V and 9 bases from J, leaving 18 bases between. Germline values: CDR1 SEHNR, CDR2 FQNEAQ (reference sequence). CDR3 residues: CASSLVSGQTTKAFF. The DNA of the CDR3 is TGTGCCAGCAGCTTAGTGTCGGGACAAACAACAAAAGCTTTCTTT.

This clone was recorded a few times. The chain carries TRBV2 and TRBJ1-1; no clear D. This CDR3 region has 10 residues. V was shortened by 10 bases and J by 8 bases, with 11 bases between the two germline ends. Per germline, CDR1 SNHLY and CDR2 FYNNEI. The CDR3 spells CANRSKEAFF. The CDR3, as DNA: TGTGCCAATAGGAGCAAGGAAGCTTTCTTT.

The chain carries TRBV10-2 and TRBJ1-3, with D possibly being TRBD1 (6 bases). Between the trimmed V and J ends, which lost 4 bases and 4 bases, there was a span of 11 bases. Germline V gives CDR1 WSHSY, CDR2 SAAADI. The CDR3 contains 14 residues. This chain's CDR3 is CASSGAGAGNTIYF. The DNA for the CDR3 is TGCGCCAGCAGTGGAGCGGGGGCCGGAAACACCATATATTTT.

The V and J genes are TRBV14 and TRBJ1-1, with D perhaps TRBD1 (5 bases). Germline CDR1 SGHDN, CDR2 FVKESK. V was clipped by 4 bases and J by 0 bases, with 12 bases between them. The CDR3 spans 15 residues. The CDR3 DNA reads TGTGCCAGCAGCCTGGCAGGGTCCGTGAACACTGAAGCTTTCTTT. Amino acid sequence: CASSLAGSVNTEAFF.

CDR3 DNA sequence: TGCAGCGTTGAAGATCGGCGGGACAGGGGCTCCTACGAGCAGTACTTC. Its translation is CSVEDRRDRGSYEQYF. This chain links TRBV29-1 with TRBJ2-7, with 10 bases aligning to TRBD1. The CDR3 is made up of 16 amino acids. In germline, CDR1 is SQVTM, CDR2 ANQGSEA. Trimming took 0 bases from V and 0 from J; bases not matched to a gene: 5.

CDR3 sequence (DNA): TGTGCCAGCAGCCGCACTAGCGGGAGGTCAGAGACCCAGTACTTC. Protein: CASSRTSGRSETQYF. The V and J genes are TRBV6-6 and TRBJ2-5; 12 nucleotides align to TRBD2. Trimming cost V 6 bases and J 4 bases; bases outside gene matches: 6. The CDR3 runs to 15 residues. From germline, CDR1 is MNHNY and CDR2 SVGAGI (reference sequence).

V and J are TRBV29-1 and TRBJ2-3; possibly TRBD1 for D (7 bases). From germline, CDR1 is SQVTM and CDR2 ANQGSEA. The CDR3 is made up of 16 amino acids. Trimming took off 6 bases at V and 6 bases at J, with 25 bases between the two ends. CDR3 protein: CSVRGDRDRLSDTQYF. As DNA, the CDR3 is TGCAGCGTGAGGGGGGACCGGGACAGATTGTCGGATACGCAGTATTTT.

With regard to this clone: Likely a read error: the CDR3 ends without its conserved phenylalanine or tryptophan. It is unclear where the CDR3 begins or ends on the DNA, so no DNA is shown, and the CDR3 is as TCRdb lists it. V gene TRBV11-3 combines with J gene TRBJ2-7. In germline, CDR1 is SGHNT, CDR2 YENEEA. The length of the CDR3 is 12 amino acids, counting both ends. CDR3 residues: CASSLFSVGLVS.

CDR3 sequence: CAISGWGANYGYTF. CDR3 bases: TGTGCCATCAGTGGATGGGGAGCTAACTATGGCTACACCTTC. This chain uses TRBV10-3 with TRBJ1-2; D is undetermined. Germline V gives CDR1 ENHRY, CDR2 SYGVKD. V was shortened by 4 bases and J by 0 bases, with 9 bases between the two germline ends. The CDR3 is 14 residues long.

This chain joins TRBV18 and TRBJ1-2, with no clear D. Trimming took off 4 bases at V and 3 bases at J, with 6 bases between the two ends. Germline loops: CDR1 KGHSH, CDR2 LQKENI. The CDR3 runs 12 residues. The CDR3 sequence: CASSHQDYGYTF. DNA for the CDR3: TGTGCCAGCTCACACCAGGACTATGGCTACACCTTC.

The chain joins TRBV18 to TRBJ2-1, with 7 bases identical to TRBD1. V gave up 3 bases and J gave up 2 bases; unmatched junction bases: 7. Germline lookup yields CDR1 KGHSH and CDR2 LQKENI. The CDR3 sequence is 16 residues long. CDR3 loop: CASSPSTDRAYNEQFF. The CDR3 DNA sequence: TGTGCCAGCTCACCGAGCACCGACAGGGCCTACAATGAGCAGTTCTTC. Drawing the rest from reference TRBV18 and TRBJ2-1, the complete variable domain is NAGVMQNPRHLVRRRGQEARLRCSPMKGHSHVYWYRQLPEEGLKFMVYLQKENIIDESGMPKERFSAEFPKEGPSILRIQQVVRGDSAAYFCASSPSTDRAYNEQFFGPGTRLTVL.

V and J are TRBV4-1 and TRBJ1-1; D call uncertain. Trimming shortened V by 5 bases and J by 3 bases, and 10 bases separated the two germline ends. Germline V gene sequence: CDR1 MGHRA, CDR2 YSYEKL. This CDR3 spans 13 amino acids. In nucleotides, the CDR3 is TGCGCCAGCAGCTTGGCTACGGACACTGAAGCTTTCTTT. Protein: CASSLATDTEAFF.

The V call is TRBV21-1, the J call TRBJ2-7; the table's D call of TRBD2 was not tested on the DNA. TRBV21-1 is noted as a pseudogene. CDR3 length: 18 residues. The CDR3 coding sequence is TGTGCCAGCAGCAACGGGACTAGCGAACCATCCCGAGGGCGCGAGCAGTACTTC. Its protein product is CASSNGTSEPSRGREQYF.

V is TRBV6-5 and J is TRBJ1-1; 8 positions agree with TRBD1. This CDR3 has 15 residues. V trimming: 0 bases; J trimming: 9 bases; junction bases outside the gene matches: 9. Germline V gives CDR1 MNHEY, CDR2 SVGAGI. The CDR3 loop is CASSYSRQGFSKAFF. The CDR3 DNA is TGTGCCAGCAGTTACTCGAGACAGGGGTTTTCGAAAGCTTTCTTT.

V gene TRBV7-8 combines with J gene TRBJ2-1, with 10 bases lining up with TRBD2. Germline V gene sequence: CDR1 SGHVS, CDR2 FQNEAQ. The CDR3 loop spans 16 amino acids. The V gene end was trimmed by 5 bases and the J gene end by 8 bases; junction bases not matched to a gene: 12. CDR3 in DNA: TGTGCCAGCAGCCGGGGGCTAGCGGGAGACATATATGAGCAGTTCTTC. This encodes CASSRGLAGDIYEQFF.

This chain uses TRBV18 with TRBJ2-1, with D possibly being TRBD2 (5 bases). Trimming shortened V by 0 bases and J by 7 bases, and 10 bases separated the two germline ends. The germline V gene encodes CDR1 KGHSH and CDR2 LQKENI. This CDR3 spans 14 amino acids. The chain's CDR3 is CASSPPVVANEQFF. Here the CDR3 DNA reads TGTGCCAGCTCACCACCGGTGGTAGCGAATGAGCAGTTCTTC.

The chain combines TRBV19 with TRBJ2-7; D uncertain. Germline values: CDR1 LNHDA, CDR2 SQIVND (reference sequence). The CDR3 contains 13 residues. V lost 5 bases and J 2 bases, leaving 10 bases between the germline ends. The CDR3 coding sequence is TGTGCCAGTAGTCGGACGGCCACCTACGAGCAGTACTTC. Its protein is CASSRTATYEQYF.

The chain is built from TRBV19 and TRBJ2-3; D unclear. The length of the CDR3 is 13 residues. V gave up 3 bases and J gave up 5 bases, with 9 bases separating them. Germline V gene lookup returns CDR1 LNHDA and CDR2 SQIVND (reference sequence). The CDR3 nucleotides are TGTGCCAGTAGTATTCCCCTGGGAGATACGCAGTATTTT. Translating gives CASSIPLGDTQYF.

In DNA, the CDR3 is TGTGCCAGCAGTCGGACAGAGCAGAACACTGAAGCTTTCTTT. Translation: CASSRTEQNTEAFF. This sequence joins TRBV25-1 and TRBJ1-1, with D tentatively TRBD1 (6 bases). The CDR3 sequence is 14 residues long. The ends were cut back, 5 bases at V and 1 base at J, with 11 bases in the middle. Germline CDR1 and CDR2: MGHDK and SYGVNS.

The rearrangement uses TRBV28 and TRBJ2-4; no firm D call. V lost 3 bases and J lost 11, with 8 bases in between. The germline V gene encodes CDR1 MDHEN and CDR2 SYDVKM. The CDR3 consists of 11 residues. This CDR3 reads CASSLSRLQYF. The CDR3 DNA follows: TGTGCCAGCAGTTTGTCGAGACTTCAGTACTTC.